The 19 T cell receptor beta chains below were found in one sample sequenced in a study of blood T cell repertoires in COVID-19. Here immunoSEQ multiplex PCR was the method, and the copy in TCRdb shows in-frame clones only, minus some. The sample holds fewer than 250,000 clones, roughly 84% seen once. The sample consisted of PBMCs or T cells enriched from blood (not recorded which). These receptors were taken from a woman aged 25 to 39 who had been exposed to COVID-19.

This chain links TRBV7-9 with TRBJ2-2; possibly TRBD1 for D (6 bases). The CDR3 sequence is 16 residues long. Trimming shortened V by 3 bases and J by 2 bases, and 13 bases separated the two germline ends. CDR1 SEHNR and CDR2 FQNEAQ come from the germline V gene (reference sequence). CDR3 region: CASSLVRGTNTGELFF. The DNA of the CDR3 is TGTGCCAGCAGCTTGGTCAGGGGTACCAACACCGGGGAGCTGTTTTTT.

The chain links TRBV7-2 to TRBJ1-2; a possible D gene is TRBD1 (6 bases). The CDR3 runs 15 residues. The V end was cut by 2 bases, the J end by 2 bases, with 12 bases between. Per germline, CDR1 SGHTA and CDR2 FQGNSA. CDR3 DNA sequence: TGTGCCAGCAGCTTAAAGGCAGGGGAGAACTATGGCTACACCTTC. Encoded protein: CASSLKAGENYGYTF.

The chain employs TRBV7-2 and TRBJ1-1; no firm D call. Per germline, CDR1 SGHTA and CDR2 FQGNSA. V lost 1 base and J lost 10, with 7 bases in between. The CDR3 runs 11 residues. This CDR3 is CASSLGLLAFF. In nucleotides, the CDR3 is TGTGCCAGCAGCTTAGGGCTTCTAGCTTTCTTT.

This clone has just one count. The CDR3 loop reads CASSRNRGGNEKLFF. The CDR3 nucleotides read TGTGCCAGTAGCCGTAACAGGGGTGGGAATGAAAAACTGTTTTTT. The chain couples TRBV19 to TRBJ1-4; 7 bases map to TRBD1. CDR3 length: 15 residues. V lost 6 bases to trimming and J lost 5 bases; unmatched junction nucleotides: 9. CDR1 LNHDA and CDR2 SQIVND come from the germline V gene (reference sequence). Full variable domain (remainder filled in from reference TRBV19 and TRBJ1-4): DGGITQSPKYLFRKEGQNVTLSCEQNLNHDAMYWYRQDPGQGLRLIYYSQIVNDFQKGDIAEGYSVSREKKESFPLTVTSAQKNPTAFYLCASSRNRGGNEKLFFGSGTQLSVL.

V is TRBV5-1 and J is TRBJ2-7; D possibly corresponds to TRBD1 (6 bases). Germline V gene sequence: CDR1 SGHRS, CDR2 YFSETQ. There are 14 residues in the CDR3. Trimming cost V 0 bases and J 6 bases, with 13 bases left between them. The CDR3 DNA follows: TGCGCCAGCAGCTTGGAAGTGGGCAGGGGCGAGCAGTACTTC. Encoded protein: CASSLEVGRGEQYF. Complete variable domain (other parts from reference TRBV5-1 and TRBJ2-7): KAGVTQTPRYLIKTRGQQVTLSCSPISGHRSVSWYQQTPGQGLQFLFEYFSETQRNKGNFPGRFSGRQFSNSRSEMNVSTLELGDSALYLCASSLEVGRGEQYFGPGTRLTVT.

This clone has just a few counts. J is TRBJ1-5 and V is TRBV15, with TRBD1 as a possible D gene (6 bases). Germline CDR1 LNHNV, CDR2 YYDKDF (reference sequence). Trimming shortened V by 1 base and J by 5 bases, and 15 bases separated the two germline ends. This CDR3 comprises 16 residues. The CDR3: CATSRVPTGADQPQHF. CDR3 DNA sequence: TGTGCCACCAGCAGAGTCCCGACAGGCGCGGATCAGCCCCAGCATTTT.

The CDR3: CASSLGGGGTDTQYF. The CDR3 DNA is TGTGCCAGCAGCTTAGGCGGGGGGGGCACAGATACGCAGTATTTT. V and J are TRBV7-2 and TRBJ2-3, with TRBD2 identical over 9 bases. This CDR3 is built from 15 residues. Germline V gene lookup returns CDR1 SGHTA and CDR2 FQGNSA. V lost 1 base and J lost 1; bases outside the gene matches: 0.

The chain joins TRBV27 to TRBJ2-3; D call uncertain. This CDR3 is built from 12 residues. Germline values: CDR1 MNHEY, CDR2 SMNVEV (reference sequence). Trimming took 3 bases from V and 6 from J, leaving 7 bases between them. CDR3 in DNA: TGTGCCAGCAGTTTGATCGGGGATACGCAGTATTTT. Translated, it gives CASSLIGDTQYF.

The chain is built from TRBV2 and TRBJ1-5; no clear D. This CDR3 region has 16 residues. The germline CDR1 and CDR2 sequences are SNHLY and FYNNEI. Trimming removed 4 bases from V and 0 bases from J, with 13 bases in between. This CDR3 is CASSAKEGHSNQPQHF. The DNA of the CDR3 is TGTGCCAGCAGTGCCAAGGAGGGCCATAGCAATCAGCCCCAGCATTTT. The full variable domain, in which reference TRBV2 and TRBJ1-5 provide the parts outside the CDR3, is EPEVTQTPSHQVTQMGQEVILRCVPISNHLYFYWYRQILGQKVEFLVSFYNNEISEKSEIFDDQFSVERPDGSNFTLKIRSTKLEDSAMYFCASSAKEGHSNQPQHFGDGTRLSIL.

This rearrangement joins TRBV7-6 to TRBJ1-4; TRBD1 might be the D (5 bases). Germline V gives CDR1 SGHVS, CDR2 FNYEAQ. CDR3 length equals 15 residues. Trimming left V 1 base short and J 6 bases short, with 12 bases between. CDR3 in DNA: TGTGCCAGCAGCTTAGGAACAGGCCCCTATGAAAAACTGTTTTTT. Translation gives CASSLGTGPYEKLFF.

This clone was seen a handful of times. The chain combines TRBV11-2 with TRBJ2-7; TRBD1 aligns across 10 bases. This CDR3 comprises 14 residues. CDR1 is SGHAT, CDR2 FQNNGV, per germline. J was trimmed by 4 bases and V by 1 base; bases with no gene match: 1. CDR3 protein: CASSLGQGAYEQYF. The CDR3, as DNA: TGTGCCAGCAGCTTAGGACAGGGGGCTTACGAGCAGTACTTC.

This clone was counted only a few times. The gene calls are TRBV7-9 and TRBJ1-4, with a tentative D call TRBD1 (5 bases). Trimming stripped 0 bases from V and 8 bases from J, with 16 bases between. Germline-derived CDR1 and CDR2 are SEHNR and FQNEAQ (reference sequence). The CDR3 length is 16 residues. The CDR3 loop is CASSLAGQGALEKLFF. Written as DNA, the CDR3 is TGTGCCAGCAGCTTAGCCGGGCAGGGTGCGTTGGAAAAACTGTTTTTT.

This clone was observed once. The chain links TRBV7-9 to TRBJ2-7; 9 bases match TRBD1. Germline loops: CDR1 SEHNR, CDR2 FQNEAQ (reference sequence). The CDR3 consists of 15 residues. The trim removed 5 bases at V and 7 bases at J, leaving 12 bases unmatched. The CDR3 nucleotides are TGTGCCAGCAGCGCCGGGACAGGGTGGGTTGGGGAGCAGTACTTC. This sequence encodes CASSAGTGWVGEQYF.

The chain couples TRBV19 to TRBJ2-2; 7 nucleotides line up with TRBD2. CDR3 size: 16 residues. Germline trimming cut 9 bases from V and 10 bases from J; bases unmatched to any gene: 20. Germline values: CDR1 LNHDA, CDR2 SQIVND (reference sequence). The CDR3: CASSPPPLGGREELFF. CDR3 DNA: TGTGCCAGCTCTCCTCCCCCTCTGGGGGGGAGGGAGGAGCTGTTTTTT. Looking up the rest from reference TRBV19 and TRBJ2-2 gives the full variable domain: DGGITQSPKYLFRKEGQNVTLSCEQNLNHDAMYWYRQDPGQGLRLIYYSQIVNDFQKGDIAEGYSVSREKKESFPLTVTSAQKNPTAFYLCASSPPPLGGREELFFGEGSRLTVL.

This clone has only a few counts. This chain connects TRBV6-4 to TRBJ2-1; tentative D call: TRBD2 (7 bases). The V gene lost 8 bases and the J gene lost 6 bases, with 20 bases spanning the gap. The CDR3 is 15 amino acids. CDR1 is MRHNA and CDR2 is SNTAGT in the germline V gene. The CDR3 nucleotides read TGTGCCAGCCAGACCGAGGGAGGGGGAGGCAATGAGCAGTTCTTC. Translated, it gives CASQTEGGGGNEQFF.

The rearrangement links TRBV18 to TRBJ1-1, with D possibly being TRBD1 (5 bases). The CDR3 loop spans 15 amino acids. The V and J ends lost 8 bases and 0 bases respectively, with 16 bases between them. From germline, CDR1 is KGHSH and CDR2 LQKENI. The CDR3 DNA reads as TGTGCCAGCCTACCGCCGACAGCTATGAACACTGAAGCTTTCTTT. This translates into CASLPPTAMNTEAFF.

This sequence joins TRBV7-8 and TRBJ2-5; 7 nucleotides line up with TRBD2. Trimming removed 5 bases from V and 1 base from J; junction bases left unmatched: 10. The CDR3 is 16 amino acids. Germline lookup yields CDR1 SGHVS and CDR2 FQNEAQ. The CDR3: CASSLRTSSFQETQYF. The CDR3 DNA reads as TGTGCCAGCAGCCTCCGGACTAGTTCGTTCCAAGAGACCCAGTACTTC. The whole variable domain, filled in from reference TRBV7-8 and TRBJ2-5, reads GAGVSQSPRYKVAKRGQDVALRCDPISGHVSLFWYQQALGQGPEFLTYFQNEAQLDKSGLPSDRFFAERPEGSVSTLKIQRTQQEDSAVYLCASSLRTSSFQETQYFGPGTRLLVL.

The CDR3 loop is CASSYVGVAQPQHF. The CDR3 DNA is TGTGCCAGCAGTTACGTCGGGGTAGCTCAGCCCCAGCATTTT. The chain is built from TRBV6-5 and TRBJ1-5; unclear D gene. Germline loops: CDR1 MNHEY, CDR2 SVGAGI. Trimming shortened V by 2 bases and J by 6 bases, and 11 bases separated the two germline ends. The CDR3 is 14 amino acids.

The chain combines TRBV27 with TRBJ1-4, with TRBD1 matching over 9 bases. Germline trimming cut 6 bases from V and 8 bases from J; bases unmatched to any gene: 10. The CDR3 totals 15 residues. Germline CDR1 is MNHEY and CDR2 is SMNVEV (reference sequence). The CDR3 loop is CASSNKTGGGEKLFF. For the CDR3, the DNA is TGTGCCAGCAGCAATAAGACAGGGGGAGGCGAAAAACTGTTTTTT.